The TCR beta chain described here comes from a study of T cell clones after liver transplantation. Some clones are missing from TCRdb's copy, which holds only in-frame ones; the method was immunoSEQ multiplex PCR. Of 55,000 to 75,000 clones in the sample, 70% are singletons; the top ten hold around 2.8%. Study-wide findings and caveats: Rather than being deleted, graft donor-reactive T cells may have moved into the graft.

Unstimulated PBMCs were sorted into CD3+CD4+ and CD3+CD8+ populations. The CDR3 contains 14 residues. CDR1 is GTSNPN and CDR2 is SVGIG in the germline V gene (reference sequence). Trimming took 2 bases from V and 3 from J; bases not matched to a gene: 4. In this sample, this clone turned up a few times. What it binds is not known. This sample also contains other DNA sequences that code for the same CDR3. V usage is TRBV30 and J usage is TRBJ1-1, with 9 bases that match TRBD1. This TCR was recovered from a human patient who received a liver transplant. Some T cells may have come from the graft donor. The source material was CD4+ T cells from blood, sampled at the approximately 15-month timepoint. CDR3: CAWSYRQGDTEAFF. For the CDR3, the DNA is TGTGCCTGGAGTTATAGACAGGGGGACACTGAAGCTTTCTTT.